One TCR beta chain is described in this entry. Its antigen is currently unknown. Germline lookup yields CDR1 SGHRS and CDR2 YFSETQ. The CDR3 runs 12 residues. The V end was cut by 4 bases, the J end by 6 bases, with 7 bases between. This specimen comes from a study of cytomegalovirus exposure and HLA in healthy donors. With 60 Vbeta and 13 Jbeta primers, the PCR was carried out. Study processing details: In a later analysis, of around 85 million unique beta chains, some 10 million appeared in at least two donors. This table comes from immunoSEQ multiplex PCR, and its TCRdb copy is limited to in-frame clones, with some not included. V and J calls plus clone size are reproduced from that table; the DNA served to infer D and trimming. The table records about 170,000 clones, 75% to 90% of them present only once. General study findings and limits: Previous analysis showed most TCR beta V segments were productive about 87% or about 30% of the time.

The receptor comes from a male donor in good health and CMV-seronegative. The V gene is TRBV5-1, the J gene TRBJ2-2; possibly TRBD2 for D (5 bases). The sequenced material came from PBMCs. The CDR3 is CASSEGAGELFF. The CDR3 DNA is TGCGCCAGCAGCGAGGGCGCCGGGGAGCTGTTTTTT. The whole variable domain, filled in from reference TRBV5-1 and TRBJ2-2, reads KAGVTQTPRYLIKTRGQQVTLSCSPISGHRSVSWYQQTPGQGLQFLFEYFSETQRNKGNFPGRFSGRQFSNSRSEMNVSTLELGDSALYLCASSEGAGELFFGEGSRLTVL.